The text below deals with one TCR beta chain. These data belong to a study of blood T cell repertoires in COVID-19. Study details: The United States, Italy and Spain were the sources of the acute and convalescent COVID-19 samples.

Germline CDR1 and CDR2: LNHNV and YYDKDF (reference sequence). The CDR3 runs to 17 residues. V was pared by 0 bases and J by 4 bases, with 18 bases between. Per the study methods: Amplification with reference gene primers provided the estimates of nucleated cell counts. Sequencing was performed with immunoSEQ multiplex PCR; in TCRdb, only in-frame clones are kept and a portion is missing. V and J calls and clone size come straight from that table; D and trimming were deduced from the DNA. The table records about 150,000 clones, more than 75% of them present only once. Participant reports of clinical history set cohort assignment. Recovered Cohort 3 donors showed two negative PCRs, clearance, or symptom resolution.

The specimen sequenced was PBMCs or T cells enriched from blood (not recorded which). This TCR derives from a woman aged 50 to 60 who had recovered from COVID-19. The chain recombines TRBV15 with TRBJ1-2; TRBD1 is a possible D gene (6 bases). CDR3 region: CATSRDRTHRDTYGYTF. The CDR3 coding sequence is TGTGCCACCAGCAGAGATAGGACACACCGGGACACCTATGGCTACACCTTC. Filled out from reference TRBV15 and TRBJ1-2, the complete variable domain reads DAMVIQNPRYQVTQFGKPVTLSCSQTLNHNVMYWYQQKSSQAPKLLFHYYDKDFNNEADTPDNFQSRRPNTSFCFLDIRSPGLGDTAMYLCATSRDRTHRDTYGYTFGSGTRLTVV.